The T cell receptor (beta chain) under discussion was sequenced for a study of breast tumors, draining lymph nodes, adjacent tissues. Each CDR3 protein is one row after TCRdb ran MiXCR on the multiplex PCR reads. The sample shows roughly 7,100 distinct CDR3 sequences, 43% of them seen only once. By its share, this clonotype is medium-sized (0.01 to 0.1%). Its antigen is not identified. The CDR3 runs 15 residues. Trimming left V 3 bases short and J 6 bases short, with 18 bases between. The V gene's germline CDR1 is LNHNV and CDR2 YYDKDF (reference sequence). Study-level findings and limits: Tumor T cell lymph node origin was a supported hypothesis, not proven. Tumor TCR diversity was below lymph nodes but above nontumor tissue. Luminal-like breast cancer showed significantly greater tumor-nontumor repertoire similarity than basal-like breast cancer did.

This TCR came from a female donor with breast cancer. Some clones in this sample may be carry-over from other donors' samples. The specimen sequenced was tumor-adjacent breast tissue. This sequence joins TRBV15 and TRBJ2-7, with D possibly being TRBD1 or TRBD2 (5 bases each). CDR3: CATSSLVGGVGEQYF. DNA for the CDR3: TGTGCCACCAGCAGTTTGGTTGGGGGAGTGGGCGAGCAGTACTTC.